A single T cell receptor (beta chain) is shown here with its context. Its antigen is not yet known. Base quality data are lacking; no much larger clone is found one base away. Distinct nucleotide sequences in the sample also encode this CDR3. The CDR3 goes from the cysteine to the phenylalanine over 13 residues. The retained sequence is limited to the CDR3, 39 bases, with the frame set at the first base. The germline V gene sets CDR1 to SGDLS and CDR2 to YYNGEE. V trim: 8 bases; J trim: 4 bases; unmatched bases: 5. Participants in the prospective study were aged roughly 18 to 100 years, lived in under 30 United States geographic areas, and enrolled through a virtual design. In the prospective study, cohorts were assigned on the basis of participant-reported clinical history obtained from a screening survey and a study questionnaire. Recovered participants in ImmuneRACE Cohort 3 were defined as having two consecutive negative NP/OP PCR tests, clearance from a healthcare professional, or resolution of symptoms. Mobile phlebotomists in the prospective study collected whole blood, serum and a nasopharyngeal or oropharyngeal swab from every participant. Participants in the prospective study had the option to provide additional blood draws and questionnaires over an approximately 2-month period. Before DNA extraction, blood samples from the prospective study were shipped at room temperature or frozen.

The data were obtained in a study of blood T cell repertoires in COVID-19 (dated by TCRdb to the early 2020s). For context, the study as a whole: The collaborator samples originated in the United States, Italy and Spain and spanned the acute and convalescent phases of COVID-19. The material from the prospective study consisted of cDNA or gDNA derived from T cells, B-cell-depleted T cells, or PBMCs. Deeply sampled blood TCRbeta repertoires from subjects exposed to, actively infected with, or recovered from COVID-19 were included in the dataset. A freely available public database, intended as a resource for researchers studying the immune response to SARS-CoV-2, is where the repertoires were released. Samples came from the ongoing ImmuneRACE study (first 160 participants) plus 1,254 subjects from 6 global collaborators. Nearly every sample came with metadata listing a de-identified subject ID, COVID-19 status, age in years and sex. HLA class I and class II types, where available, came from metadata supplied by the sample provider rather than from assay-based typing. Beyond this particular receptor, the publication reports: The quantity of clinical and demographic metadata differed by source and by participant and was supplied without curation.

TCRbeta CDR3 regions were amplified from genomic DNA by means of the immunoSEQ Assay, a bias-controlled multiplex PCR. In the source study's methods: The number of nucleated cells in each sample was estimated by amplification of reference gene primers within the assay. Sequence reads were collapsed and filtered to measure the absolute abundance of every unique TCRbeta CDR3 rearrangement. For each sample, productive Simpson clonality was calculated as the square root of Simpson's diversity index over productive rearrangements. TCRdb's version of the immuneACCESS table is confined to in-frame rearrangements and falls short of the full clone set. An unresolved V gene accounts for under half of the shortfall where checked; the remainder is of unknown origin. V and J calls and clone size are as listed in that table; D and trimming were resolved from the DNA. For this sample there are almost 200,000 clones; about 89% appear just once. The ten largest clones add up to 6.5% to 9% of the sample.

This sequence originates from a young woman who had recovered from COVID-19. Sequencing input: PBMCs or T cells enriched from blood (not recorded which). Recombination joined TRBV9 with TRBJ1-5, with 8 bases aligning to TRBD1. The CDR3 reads CASGDRGNQPQHF. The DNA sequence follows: TGTGCCAGTGGAGACAGGGGTAATCAGCCCCAGCATTTT.